The 18 T cell receptor beta chains listed next were all sequenced from one sample in a study of beta chain features in type 1 diabetes. Reverse transcription of all isolated RNA meant that expressed TCRB transcripts were sequenced. Clones were sequenced by immunoSEQ multiplex PCR, and TCRdb holds only the in-frame ones, with some missing. Of under 900,000 clones detected, 15% to 20% appear once; the ten largest clones hold 0.023%. The source material was naive CD4+ T cells from blood. The receptors come from a woman younger than 30 in good health.

This clone was recorded a few times. The chain recombines TRBV2 with TRBJ2-2; D gene ambiguous. V was clipped by 4 bases and J by 7 bases, with 10 bases between them. Germline V gene data show CDR1 as SNHLY and CDR2 as FYNNEI. The CDR3 is 13 amino acids. The DNA of the CDR3 is TGTGCCAGCAGTGTTGTAGCCGGCGGGGAGCTGTTTTTT. The encoded protein is CASSVVAGGELFF.

The V gene is TRBV7-9, the J gene TRBJ2-1; no clear D gene. This CDR3 has 13 residues. V lost 5 bases and J lost 12, with 17 bases in between. The V gene's germline CDR1 is SEHNR and CDR2 FQNEAQ (reference sequence). CDR3 nucleotides: TGTGCCAGCAGCCTACCCGGCCCTCGCGCGCAGTTCTTC. The encoded protein is CASSLPGPRAQFF.

This chain connects TRBV7-2 to TRBJ2-1, with 8 positions matching TRBD2. V shed 2 bases and J 0 bases; nucleotides not matched to a gene: 9. The CDR3 contains 18 residues. Germline V CDR1 and CDR2: SGHTA, FQGNSA. The CDR3 here is CASSLRGSTSGSYNEQFF. The CDR3 DNA sequence: TGTGCCAGCAGCTTACGCGGGTCCACTAGCGGCTCCTACAATGAGCAGTTCTTC.

This clone has only a few counts. This sample also contains other DNA sequences that code for the same CDR3. This sequence joins TRBV7-9 and TRBJ2-7; TRBD2 matches at 8 bases. Germline CDR1 reads SEHNR; CDR2 reads FQNEAQ (reference sequence). Trimming cost V 5 bases and J 0 bases; bases outside gene matches: 3. The CDR3 runs 14 residues. CDR3 bases: TGTGCCAGCAGCCTCAGCGGGAGCTCCTACGAGCAGTACTTC. Translated: CASSLSGSSYEQYF. The whole variable domain, remainder taken from reference TRBV7-9 and TRBJ2-7, is DTGVSQNPRHKITKRGQNVTFRCDPISEHNRLYWYRQTLGQGPEFLTYFQNEAQLEKSRLLSDRFSAERPKGSFSTLEIQRTEQGDSAMYLCASSLSGSSYEQYFGPGTRLTVT.

The chain is built from TRBV4-2 and TRBJ1-3; TRBD1 matches at 9 bases. Germline trimming cut 6 bases from V and 7 bases from J; bases unmatched to any gene: 13. The CDR3 is 16 residues long. The germline CDR1 and CDR2 sequences are LGHNA and YNFKEQ. The CDR3 reads CASSPREGTGWNTIYF. In DNA, the CDR3 is TGTGCCAGCAGTCCCCGTGAGGGGACAGGGTGGAACACCATATATTTT.

This clone was counted a few times. This sequence joins TRBV7-8 and TRBJ2-7, with TRBD1 matching over 7 bases. The germline gives CDR1 SGHVS, CDR2 FQNEAQ. V lost 5 bases, J lost 9 bases, and 10 bases stayed unmatched. The CDR3 is 13 amino acids. In DNA form, the CDR3 reads TGTGCCAGCAGCCAGGGGGTCTTACTCTTGCAGTACTTC. Translation gives CASSQGVLLLQYF.

This sequence joins TRBV28 and TRBJ2-6; 8 nucleotides align to TRBD1. The V and J ends lost 3 bases and 0 bases, in that order; junction bases with no gene match: 7. Germline CDR1 reads MDHEN; CDR2 reads SYDVKM. The CDR3 loop spans 18 amino acids. CDR3 nucleotide sequence: TGTGCCAGCAGTTTCCCACAGGGGGTTTTCTCTGGGGCCAACGTCCTGACTTTC. This translates into CASSFPQGVFSGANVLTF.

This clone occurred a few times. The chain couples TRBV11-1 to TRBJ2-2; TRBD1 matches at 8 bases. Germline V gene sequence: CDR1 SGHAT, CDR2 FQDESV (reference sequence). This CDR3 has 18 amino acids. Trimming at V came to 4 bases and at J to 7 bases, leaving 17 bases not matched to a gene. CDR3 residues: CASSSDWTGRGRVGELFF. In DNA form, the CDR3 reads TGTGCCAGCAGCTCCGACTGGACAGGGAGAGGAAGGGTCGGGGAGCTGTTTTTT.

This clone was seen more than once but under ten times. The CDR3, as DNA: TGTGCCAGCAGTTTTCGCGCAGGGAAAGAGACCCAGTACTTC. Translated: CASSFRAGKETQYF. V is TRBV28 and J is TRBJ2-5; a weak D match, TRBD1 (5 bases). The V end lost 3 bases, the J end lost 3 bases, and 11 bases lay between the germline ends. CDR1 and CDR2 (germline): MDHEN, SYDVKM. This CDR3 is built from 14 residues. The full variable domain, completed using reference TRBV28 and TRBJ2-5, is DVKVTQSSRYLVKRTGEKVFLECVQDMDHENMFWYRQDPGLGLRLIYFSYDVKMKEKGDIPEGYSVSREKKERFSLILESASTNQTSMYLCASSFRAGKETQYFGPGTRLLVL.

This clone was seen a handful of times. This sequence joins TRBV7-9 and TRBJ1-1; possible D gene TRBD1, 5 bases. CDR1 is SEHNR, CDR2 FQNEAQ, per germline (reference sequence). Trimming removed 1 base from V and 0 bases from J, with 15 bases in between. This CDR3 contains 17 residues. CDR3 protein: CASSLVLQVTMNTEAFF. The CDR3 DNA follows: TGTGCCAGCAGCTTAGTGTTACAGGTAACAATGAACACTGAAGCTTTCTTT. Looking up the rest from reference TRBV7-9 and TRBJ1-1 gives the full variable domain: DTGVSQNPRHKITKRGQNVTFRCDPISEHNRLYWYRQTLGQGPEFLTYFQNEAQLEKSRLLSDRFSAERPKGSFSTLEIQRTEQGDSAMYLCASSLVLQVTMNTEAFFGQGTRLTVV.

The chain combines TRBV2 with TRBJ2-7; D gene ambiguous. The CDR3 spans 15 residues. CDR1 is SNHLY, CDR2 FYNNEI, per germline. V shed 7 bases and J shed 2 bases, with 18 bases lying between them. CDR3 in amino acids: CASIESDKNTYEQYF. The CDR3 DNA follows: TGTGCCAGCATCGAGTCCGATAAAAACACCTACGAGCAGTACTTC.

J is TRBJ1-5 and V is TRBV7-9; D is unclear. Trimming stripped 2 bases from V and 3 bases from J, with 8 bases between. Germline CDR1 and CDR2: SEHNR and FQNEAQ (reference sequence). This CDR3 has 14 residues. CDR3 amino acids: CASSLMGNNQPQHF. The CDR3 DNA sequence: TGTGCCAGCAGCTTAATGGGGAACAATCAGCCCCAGCATTTT.

This clone has more than one count but fewer than ten. The V and J genes are TRBV7-2 and TRBJ2-7; 15 bases agree with TRBD2. This CDR3 spans 17 amino acids. V trimming: 3 bases; J trimming: 4 bases; junction bases outside the gene matches: 7. Per germline, CDR1 SGHTA and CDR2 FQGNSA. This CDR3 is CASSFNGGLAGGYEQYF. The CDR3 DNA reads TGTGCCAGCAGCTTCAACGGGGGACTAGCGGGAGGTTACGAGCAGTACTTC.

The table lists this clone with a few counts. The rearrangement links TRBV4-2 to TRBJ2-7; 9 nucleotides align to TRBD2. Trimming removed 1 base from V and 4 bases from J; junction bases left unmatched: 8. This CDR3 region has 16 residues. Germline V gives CDR1 LGHNA, CDR2 YNFKEQ. CDR3 residues: CASSQVRGLAGYEQYF. As DNA, the CDR3 is TGTGCCAGCAGCCAAGTAAGGGGCCTAGCGGGGTACGAGCAGTACTTC.

V gene TRBV5-1 combines with J gene TRBJ2-1, with D perhaps TRBD1 or TRBD2 (6 bases each). Trimming shortened V by 4 bases and J by 0 bases, and 11 bases separated the two germline ends. Germline CDR1 and CDR2: SGHRS and YFSETQ. This CDR3 has 15 residues. The CDR3: CASSPGGVSYNEQFF. The CDR3 nucleotides are TGCGCCAGCAGCCCCGGGGGCGTCTCCTACAATGAGCAGTTCTTC. Drawing the rest from reference TRBV5-1 and TRBJ2-1, the complete variable domain is KAGVTQTPRYLIKTRGQQVTLSCSPISGHRSVSWYQQTPGQGLQFLFEYFSETQRNKGNFPGRFSGRQFSNSRSEMNVSTLELGDSALYLCASSPGGVSYNEQFFGPGTRLTVL.

The V call is TRBV9, the J call TRBJ2-4; D gene ambiguous. Germline V lookup: CDR1 SGDLS, CDR2 YYNGEE. The ends were cut back, 0 bases at V and 0 bases at J, with 7 bases in the middle. This CDR3 comprises 15 residues. The CDR3 sequence: CASSVEGLAKNIQYF. The CDR3 DNA reads TGTGCCAGCAGCGTAGAGGGCCTAGCCAAAAACATTCAGTACTTC.

This clone was found a few times. The chain recombines TRBV28 with TRBJ1-1; the match to TRBD1 covers 7 bases. The CDR3 has 16 amino acids. Germline V gene lookup returns CDR1 MDHEN and CDR2 SYDVKM. V was clipped by 4 bases and J by 5 bases; unmatched bases: 13. This CDR3 is CASSSVHRGKGTEAFF. The CDR3 region has the DNA TGTGCCAGCAGTTCGGTACACAGGGGAAAAGGGACTGAAGCTTTCTTT.

The J gene is TRBJ2-1, the V gene TRBV5-1; D possibly corresponds to TRBD2 (5 bases). Trimming left V 0 bases short and J 4 bases short, with 11 bases between. Germline V gene data show CDR1 as SGHRS and CDR2 as YFSETQ. The CDR3 totals 15 residues. In DNA, the CDR3 is TGCGCCAGCAGCTTGGGTGGGAGTGGGTACAATGAGCAGTTCTTC. It encodes CASSLGGSGYNEQFF. Looking up the rest from reference TRBV5-1 and TRBJ2-1 gives the full variable domain: KAGVTQTPRYLIKTRGQQVTLSCSPISGHRSVSWYQQTPGQGLQFLFEYFSETQRNKGNFPGRFSGRQFSNSRSEMNVSTLELGDSALYLCASSLGGSGYNEQFFGPGTRLTVL.